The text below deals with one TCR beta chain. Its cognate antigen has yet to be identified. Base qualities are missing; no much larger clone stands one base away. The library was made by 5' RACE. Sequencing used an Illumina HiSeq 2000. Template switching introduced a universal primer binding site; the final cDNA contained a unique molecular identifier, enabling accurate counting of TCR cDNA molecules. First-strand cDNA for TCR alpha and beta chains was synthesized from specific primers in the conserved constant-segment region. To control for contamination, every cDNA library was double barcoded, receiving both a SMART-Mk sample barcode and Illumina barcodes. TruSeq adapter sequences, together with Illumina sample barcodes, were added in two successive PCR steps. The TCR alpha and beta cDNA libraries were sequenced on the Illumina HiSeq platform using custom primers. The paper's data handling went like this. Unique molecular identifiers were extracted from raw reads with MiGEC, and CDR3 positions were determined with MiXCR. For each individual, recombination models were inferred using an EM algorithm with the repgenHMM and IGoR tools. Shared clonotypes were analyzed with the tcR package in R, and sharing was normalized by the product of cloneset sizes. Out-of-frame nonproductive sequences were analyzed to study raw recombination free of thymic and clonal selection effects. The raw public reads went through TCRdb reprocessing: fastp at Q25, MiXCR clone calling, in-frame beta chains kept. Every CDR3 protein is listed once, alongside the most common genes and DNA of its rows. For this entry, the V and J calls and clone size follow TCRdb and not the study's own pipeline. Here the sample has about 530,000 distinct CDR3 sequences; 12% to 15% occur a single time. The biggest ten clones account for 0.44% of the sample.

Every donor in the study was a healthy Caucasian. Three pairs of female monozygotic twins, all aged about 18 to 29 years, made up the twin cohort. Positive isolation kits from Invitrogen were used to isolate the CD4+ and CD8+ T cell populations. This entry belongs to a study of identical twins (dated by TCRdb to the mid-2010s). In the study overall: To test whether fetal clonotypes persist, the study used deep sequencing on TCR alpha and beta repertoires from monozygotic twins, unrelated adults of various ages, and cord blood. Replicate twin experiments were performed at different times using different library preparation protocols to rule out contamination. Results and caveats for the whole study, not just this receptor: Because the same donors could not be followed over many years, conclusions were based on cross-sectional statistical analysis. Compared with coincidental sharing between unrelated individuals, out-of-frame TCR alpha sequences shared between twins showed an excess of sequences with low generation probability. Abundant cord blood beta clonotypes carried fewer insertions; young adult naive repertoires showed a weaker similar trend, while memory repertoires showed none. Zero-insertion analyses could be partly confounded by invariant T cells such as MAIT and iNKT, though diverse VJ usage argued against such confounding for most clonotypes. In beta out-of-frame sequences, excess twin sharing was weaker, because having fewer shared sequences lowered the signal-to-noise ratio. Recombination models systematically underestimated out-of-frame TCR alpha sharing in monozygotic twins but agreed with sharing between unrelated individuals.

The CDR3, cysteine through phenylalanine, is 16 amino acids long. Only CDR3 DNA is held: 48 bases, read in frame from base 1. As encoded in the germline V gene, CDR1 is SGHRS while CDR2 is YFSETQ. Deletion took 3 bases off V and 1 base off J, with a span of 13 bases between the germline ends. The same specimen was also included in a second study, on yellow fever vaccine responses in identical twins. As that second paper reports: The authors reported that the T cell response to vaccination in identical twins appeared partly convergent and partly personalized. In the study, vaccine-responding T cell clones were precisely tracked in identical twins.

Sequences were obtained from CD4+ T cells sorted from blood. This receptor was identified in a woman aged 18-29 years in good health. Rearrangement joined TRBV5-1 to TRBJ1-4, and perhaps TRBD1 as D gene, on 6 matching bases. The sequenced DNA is TGCGCCAGCAGCTCACAGGGCATGGGAACTAATGAAAAACTGTTTTTT. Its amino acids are CASSSQGMGTNEKLFF.